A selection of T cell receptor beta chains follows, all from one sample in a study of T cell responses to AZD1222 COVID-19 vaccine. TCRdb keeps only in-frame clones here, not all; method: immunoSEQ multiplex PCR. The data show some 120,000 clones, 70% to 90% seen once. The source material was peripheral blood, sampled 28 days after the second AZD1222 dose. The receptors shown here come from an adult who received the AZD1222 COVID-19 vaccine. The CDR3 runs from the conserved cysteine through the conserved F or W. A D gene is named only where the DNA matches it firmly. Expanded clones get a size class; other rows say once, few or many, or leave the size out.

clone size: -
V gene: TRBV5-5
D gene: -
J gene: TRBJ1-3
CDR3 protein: CASSLAGFSGNTIYF
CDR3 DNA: TGTGCCAGCAGCTTGGCGGGTTTCTCTGGAAACACCATATATTTT

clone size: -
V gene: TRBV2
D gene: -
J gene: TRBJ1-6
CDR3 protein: CASSQLELSPLHF
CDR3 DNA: TGTGCCAGCAGCCAACTGGAGCTTTCACCCCTCCACTTT

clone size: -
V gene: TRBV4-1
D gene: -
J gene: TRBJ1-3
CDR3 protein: CASSLRPSGNTIYF
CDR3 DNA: TGCGCCAGCAGCCTCCGGCCCTCTGGAAACACCATATATTTT

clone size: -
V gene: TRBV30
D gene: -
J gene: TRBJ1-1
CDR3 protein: CAWKGRGGTEAFF
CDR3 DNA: TGTGCCTGGAAAGGCAGGGGCGGGACTGAAGCTTTCTTT

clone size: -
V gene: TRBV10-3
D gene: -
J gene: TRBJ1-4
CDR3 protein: CAISERQNEKLFF
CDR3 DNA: TGTGCCATCAGTGAGAGGCAGAATGAAAAACTGTTTTTT

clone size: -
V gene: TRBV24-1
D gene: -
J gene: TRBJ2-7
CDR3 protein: CATSMPDSYEQYF
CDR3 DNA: TGTGCCACCAGTATGCCAGATTCCTACGAGCAGTACTTC

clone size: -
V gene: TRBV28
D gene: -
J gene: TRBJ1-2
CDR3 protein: CASSVKGFGYTF
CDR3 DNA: TGTGCCAGCAGTGTTAAGGGATTTGGCTACACCTTC

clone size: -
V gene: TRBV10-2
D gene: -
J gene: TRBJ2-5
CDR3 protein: CASSEGVETQYF
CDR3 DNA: TGCGCCAGCAGTGAGGGAGTAGAGACCCAGTACTTC

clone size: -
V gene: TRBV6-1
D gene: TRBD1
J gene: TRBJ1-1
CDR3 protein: CASSEDAGQGRSEAFF
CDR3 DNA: TGTGCCAGCAGTGAAGACGCGGGACAGGGGAGGAGTGAAGCTTTCTTT

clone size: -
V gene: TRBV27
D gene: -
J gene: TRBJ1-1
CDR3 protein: CASMLGGGTEAFF
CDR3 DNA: TGTGCCAGCATGCTGGGTGGGGGGACTGAAGCTTTCTTT

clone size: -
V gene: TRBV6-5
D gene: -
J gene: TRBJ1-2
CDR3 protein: CASNIRANYGYTF
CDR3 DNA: TGTGCCAGCAATATCAGGGCTAACTATGGCTACACCTTC

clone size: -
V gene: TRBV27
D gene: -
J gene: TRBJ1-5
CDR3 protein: CASSFDRTSNQPQHF
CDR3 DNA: TGTGCCAGCAGTTTCGACAGAACTAGCAATCAGCCCCAGCATTTT

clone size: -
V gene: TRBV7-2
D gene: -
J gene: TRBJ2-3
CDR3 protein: CASSSRDVMTDTQYF
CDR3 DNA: TGTGCCAGCAGCTCCCGTGATGTGATGACAGATACGCAGTATTTT

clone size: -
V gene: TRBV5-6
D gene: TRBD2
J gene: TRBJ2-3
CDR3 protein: CASSSPGLAGASTDTQYF
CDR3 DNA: TGTGCCAGCAGCTCGCCGGGACTAGCGGGGGCAAGCACAGATACGCAGTATTTT

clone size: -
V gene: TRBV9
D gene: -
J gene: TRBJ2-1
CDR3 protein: CASSGTGKYNEQFF
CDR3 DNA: TGTGCCAGCAGCGGAACGGGTAAATACAATGAGCAGTTCTTC

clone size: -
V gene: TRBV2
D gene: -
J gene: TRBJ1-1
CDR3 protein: CASGGATEAFF
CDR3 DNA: TGTGCCAGCGGCGGCGCCACTGAAGCTTTCTTT

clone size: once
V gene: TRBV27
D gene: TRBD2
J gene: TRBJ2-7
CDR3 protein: CASSLGAGGPYEQYF
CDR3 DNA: TGTGCCAGCAGTTTGGGTGCGGGGGGACCCTACGAGCAGTACTTC

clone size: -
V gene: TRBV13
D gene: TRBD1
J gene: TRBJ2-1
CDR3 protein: CASSYPAGQGAYNEQFF
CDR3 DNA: TGTGCCAGCAGCTACCCCGCGGGACAGGGGGCTTACAATGAGCAGTTCTTC

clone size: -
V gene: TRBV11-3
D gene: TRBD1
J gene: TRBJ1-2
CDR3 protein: CASSSRGGEYGYTF
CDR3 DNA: TGTGCCAGCAGCTCCAGGGGGGGTGAATATGGCTACACCTTC

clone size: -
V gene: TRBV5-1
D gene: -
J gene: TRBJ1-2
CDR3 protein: CAIREANYGYTF
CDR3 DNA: TGCGCCATCCGCGAGGCCAACTATGGCTACACCTTC

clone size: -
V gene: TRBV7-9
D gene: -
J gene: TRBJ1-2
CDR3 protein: CASRLGGGGYTF
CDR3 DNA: TGTGCCAGCAGGTTAGGGGGTGGTGGCTACACCTTC

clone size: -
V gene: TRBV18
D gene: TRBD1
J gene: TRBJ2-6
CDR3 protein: CASSPLGQVGGNVLTF
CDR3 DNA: TGTGCCAGCTCACCGTTGGGACAGGTGGGCGGCAACGTCCTGACTTTC

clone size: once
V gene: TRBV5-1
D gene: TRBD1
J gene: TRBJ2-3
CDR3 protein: CASSQGTGRVDTQYF
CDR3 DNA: TGCGCCAGCAGCCAGGGGACAGGGCGGGTAGATACGCAGTATTTT

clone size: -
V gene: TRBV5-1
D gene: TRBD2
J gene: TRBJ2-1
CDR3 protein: CASSLEASGTLTYNEQFF
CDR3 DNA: TGCGCCAGCAGCTTGGAGGCTAGCGGGACTCTAACCTACAATGAGCAGTTCTTC

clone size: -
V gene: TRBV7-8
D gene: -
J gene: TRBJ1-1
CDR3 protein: CASSVGFVGLNTEAFF
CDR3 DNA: TGTGCCAGCAGCGTCGGTTTCGTGGGATTGAACACTGAAGCTTTCTTT

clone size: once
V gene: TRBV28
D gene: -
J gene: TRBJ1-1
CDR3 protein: CASTPSGTTVRAFF
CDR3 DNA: TGTGCCAGCACGCCTTCCGGGACAACCGTGAGGGCTTTCTTT

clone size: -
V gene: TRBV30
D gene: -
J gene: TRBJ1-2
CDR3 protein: CAWSVRRGGGYTF
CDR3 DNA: TGTGCCTGGAGTGTACGACGGGGCGGCGGCTACACCTTC

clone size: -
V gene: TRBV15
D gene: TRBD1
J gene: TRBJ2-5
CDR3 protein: CATSRGSGTGGVETQYF
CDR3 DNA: TGTGCCACCAGCAGGGGGAGTGGGACAGGGGGCGTCGAGACCCAGTACTTC

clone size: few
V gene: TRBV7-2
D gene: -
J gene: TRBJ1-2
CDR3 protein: CASSLAGQSNYGYTF
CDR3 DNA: TGTGCCAGCAGCTTAGCCGGACAGTCTAACTATGGCTACACCTTC

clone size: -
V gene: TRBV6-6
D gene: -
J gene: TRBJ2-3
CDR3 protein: CASSYRDTQYF
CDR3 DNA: TGTGCCAGCAGTTATCGAGATACGCAGTATTTT

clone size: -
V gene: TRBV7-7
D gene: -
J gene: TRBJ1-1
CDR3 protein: CASSSVPEAFF
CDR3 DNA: TGTGCTAGCAGCTCAGTACCTGAAGCTTTCTTT

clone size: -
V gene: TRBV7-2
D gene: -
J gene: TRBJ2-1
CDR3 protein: CASSLGSIGNEQFF
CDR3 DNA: TGTGCCAGCAGCTTAGGTAGTATAGGGAATGAGCAGTTCTTC

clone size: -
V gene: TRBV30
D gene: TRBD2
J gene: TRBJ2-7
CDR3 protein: CAWRRTSGGSYEQYF
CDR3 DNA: TGTGCCTGGAGAAGAACTAGCGGGGGTAGTTACGAGCAGTACTTC

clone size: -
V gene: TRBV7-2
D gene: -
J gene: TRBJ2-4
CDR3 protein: CASSSDLGRAKNIQYF
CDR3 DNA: TGTGCCAGCAGCTCAGATCTAGGGAGAGCCAAAAACATTCAGTACTTC

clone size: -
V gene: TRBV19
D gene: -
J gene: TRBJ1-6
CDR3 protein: CASSGRVESPLHF
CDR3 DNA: TGTGCCAGTAGTGGCAGGGTAGAATCACCCCTCCACTTT

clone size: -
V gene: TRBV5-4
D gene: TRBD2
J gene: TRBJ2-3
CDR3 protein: CASSLEAGATDTQYF
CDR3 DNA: TGTGCCAGCAGCTTGGAAGCGGGGGCTACAGATACGCAGTATTTT

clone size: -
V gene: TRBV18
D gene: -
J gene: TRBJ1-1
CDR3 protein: CASSPFNREGTEAFF
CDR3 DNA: TGTGCCAGCTCCCCCTTTAATAGGGAAGGCACTGAAGCTTTCTTT

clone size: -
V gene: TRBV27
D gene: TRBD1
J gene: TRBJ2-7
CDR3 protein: CASSPGDGQGFNEQYF
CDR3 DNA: TGTGCCAGCAGTCCGGGGGACGGACAGGGCTTCAACGAGCAGTACTTC

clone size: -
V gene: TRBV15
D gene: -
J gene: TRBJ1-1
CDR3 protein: CATSRDTENTEAFF
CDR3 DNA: TGTGCCACCAGCAGAGATACCGAGAACACTGAAGCTTTCTTT

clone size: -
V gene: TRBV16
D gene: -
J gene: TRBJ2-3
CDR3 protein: CASSPFRGFTDTQYF
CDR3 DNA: TGTGCCAGCAGCCCATTCAGGGGATTCACAGATACGCAGTATTTT

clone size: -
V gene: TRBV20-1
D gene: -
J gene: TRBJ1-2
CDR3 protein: CSAGDHGYTF
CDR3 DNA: TGCAGTGCGGGGGACCATGGCTACACCTTC

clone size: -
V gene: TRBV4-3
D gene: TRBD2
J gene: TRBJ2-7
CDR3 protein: CASSQGTSGVGSHEQYF
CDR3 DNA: TGCGCCAGCAGCCAAGGGACTAGCGGTGTGGGGTCCCACGAGCAGTACTTC

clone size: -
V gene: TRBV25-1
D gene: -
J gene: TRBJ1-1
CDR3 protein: CASSDSPGGDTEAFF
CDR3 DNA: TGTGCCAGCAGTGACTCCCCCGGGGGGGACACTGAAGCTTTCTTT

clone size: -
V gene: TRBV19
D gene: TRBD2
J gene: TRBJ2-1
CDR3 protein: CASSITSGGAIEQFF
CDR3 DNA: TGTGCCAGTAGTATAACTAGCGGGGGGGCGATTGAGCAGTTCTTC

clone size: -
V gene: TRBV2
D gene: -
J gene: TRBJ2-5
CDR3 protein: CASIVIQGGETQYF
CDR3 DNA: TGTGCCAGCATTGTGATACAGGGAGGAGAGACCCAGTACTTC

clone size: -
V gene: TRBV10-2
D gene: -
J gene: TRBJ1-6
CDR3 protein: CASSDVRPSSYNSPLHF
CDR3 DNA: TGCGCCAGCAGTGACGTGAGGCCGAGCTCCTATAATTCACCCCTCCACTTT

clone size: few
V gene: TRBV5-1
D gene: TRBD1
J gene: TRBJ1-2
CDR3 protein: CASSPGQGRGGYTF
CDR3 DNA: TGCGCCAGCAGCCCGGGACAGGGCAGAGGTGGCTACACCTTC

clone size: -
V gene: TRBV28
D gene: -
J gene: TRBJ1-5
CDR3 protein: CASTLGSAWGFSNQPQHF
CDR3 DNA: TGTGCCAGCACCCTAGGTTCCGCCTGGGGGTTTAGCAATCAGCCCCAGCATTTT

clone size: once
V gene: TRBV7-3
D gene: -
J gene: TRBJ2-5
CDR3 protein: CASSSNREETQYF
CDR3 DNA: TGTGCCAGCAGCTCAAACAGGGAAGAGACCCAGTACTTC

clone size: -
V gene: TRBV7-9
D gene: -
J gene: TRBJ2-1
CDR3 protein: CASSPWRTGGLYNEQFF
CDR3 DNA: TGTGCCAGCAGCCCGTGGAGAACGGGGGGCCTCTACAATGAGCAGTTCTTC

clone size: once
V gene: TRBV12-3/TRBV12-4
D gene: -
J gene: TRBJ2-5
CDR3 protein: CASSSGYPQYF
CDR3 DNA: TGTGCCAGCAGTTCAGGGTACCCCCAGTACTTC

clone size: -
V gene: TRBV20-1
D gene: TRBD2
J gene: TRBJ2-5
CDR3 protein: CSASGLAGGHGVGTQYF
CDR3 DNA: TGCAGTGCGAGTGGACTAGCGGGGGGTCACGGAGTAGGGACCCAGTACTTC

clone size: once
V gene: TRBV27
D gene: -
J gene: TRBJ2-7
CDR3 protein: CASSLSTSDADPSSYEQYF
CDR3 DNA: TGTGCCAGCAGTTTATCGACCTCGGATGCCGACCCGAGCTCCTACGAGCAGTACTTC

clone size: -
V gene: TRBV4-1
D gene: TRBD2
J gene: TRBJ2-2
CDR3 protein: CASSQGVGGLNTGELFF
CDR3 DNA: TGCGCCAGCAGCCAAGGAGTGGGGGGGTTAAACACCGGGGAGCTGTTTTTT

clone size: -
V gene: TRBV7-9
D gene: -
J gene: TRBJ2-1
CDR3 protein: CASSPQLRAKGPNEQFF
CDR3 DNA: TGTGCCAGCAGCCCCCAACTCCGGGCCAAAGGGCCCAATGAGCAGTTCTTC

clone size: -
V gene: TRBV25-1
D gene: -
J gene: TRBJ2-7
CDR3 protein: CASSVPGRVSEQYF
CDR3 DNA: TGTGCCAGCAGTGTCCCCGGCAGGGTCAGCGAGCAGTACTTC